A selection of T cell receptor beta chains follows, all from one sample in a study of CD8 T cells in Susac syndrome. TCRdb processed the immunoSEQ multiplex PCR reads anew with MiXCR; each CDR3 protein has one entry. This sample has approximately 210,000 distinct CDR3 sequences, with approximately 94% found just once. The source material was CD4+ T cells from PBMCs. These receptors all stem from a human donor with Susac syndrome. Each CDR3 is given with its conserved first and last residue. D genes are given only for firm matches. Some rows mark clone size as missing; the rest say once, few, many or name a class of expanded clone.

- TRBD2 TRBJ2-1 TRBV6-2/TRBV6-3 TGTGCCAGCAGTTACTCGGGACTATACAATGAGCAGTTCTTC CASSYSGLYNEQFF
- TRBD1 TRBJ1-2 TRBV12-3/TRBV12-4 TGTGCCAGCAGCCAACTGGGACAGGGGTGGGGGAACTATGGCTACACCTTC CASSQLGQGWGNYGYTF
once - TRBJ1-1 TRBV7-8 TGTGCCAGCAGCTTGTCCAGAATGAACACTGAAGCTTTCTTT CASSLSRMNTEAFF
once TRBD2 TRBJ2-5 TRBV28 TGTGCCAGCGTCCGGGGGGGCTCGGAGACCCAGTACTTC CASVRGGSETQYF
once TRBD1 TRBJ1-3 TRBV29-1 TGCAGCGTCCGACAGGGTGGTGGAAACACCATATATTTT CSVRQGGGNTIYF
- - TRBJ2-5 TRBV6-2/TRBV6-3 TGTGCCAGCAGCTCCAGTATAGGAGCCCAAGAGACCCAGTACTTC CASSSSIGAQETQYF
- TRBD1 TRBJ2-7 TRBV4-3 TGCGCCAGCAGCCAAGAATTCGGGACAGGGGGCCCGTACGAGCAGTACTTC CASSQEFGTGGPYEQYF
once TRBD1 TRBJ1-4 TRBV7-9 TGTGCCAGCAGCGAGACAGGGAATGAAAAACTGTTTTTT CASSETGNEKLFF
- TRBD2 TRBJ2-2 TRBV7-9 TGTGCCAGCAGTTGGACTAGCGAACACACCGGGGAGCTGTTTTTT CASSWTSEHTGELFF
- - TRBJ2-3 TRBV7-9 TGTGCCAGCAGCCCCCGGCCGGGGTACCCAGATACGCAGTATTTT CASSPRPGYPDTQYF
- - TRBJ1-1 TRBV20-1 TGCAGTGCTACAAGGGACGGGTCGGACACTGAAGCTTTCTTT CSATRDGSDTEAFF
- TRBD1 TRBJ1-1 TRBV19 TGTGCCAGTAGTATCGCCGGGACAGCCCCGAACACTGAAGCTTTCTTT CASSIAGTAPNTEAFF
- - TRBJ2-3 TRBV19 TGTGCCAGTAGTAGAGAACCCGAGACGCAGTATTTT CASSREPETQYF
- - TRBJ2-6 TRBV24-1 TGTGCCACCAGTGAAAGGGCCGCCTCTGGGGCCAACGTCCTGACTTTC CATSERAASGANVLTF
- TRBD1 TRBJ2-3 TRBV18 TGTGCCAGCTCACCAAAGGACAGGGGGCATCTGGTCGGGGATACGCAGTATTTT CASSPKDRGHLVGDTQYF
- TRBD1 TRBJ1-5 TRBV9 TGTGCCAGCAGCGTACAGGGGGTTCAGCCCCAGCATTTT CASSVQGVQPQHF
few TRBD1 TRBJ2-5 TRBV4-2 TGTGCCAGCAGCCAGACACCGGGACAGGGATCTCGGGACTTC CASSQTPGQGSRDF
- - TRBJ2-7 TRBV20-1 TGCAGTGCACCTAACCCCTACGAGCAGTACTTC CSAPNPYEQYF
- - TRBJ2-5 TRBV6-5 TGTGCCAGCAGCCCTGGGGGGCCCCAAGAGACCCAGTACTTC CASSPGGPQETQYF
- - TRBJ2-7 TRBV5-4 TGTGCCAGCAGCTTGGGGACAGCACCCTCCTACGAGCAGTACTTC CASSLGTAPSYEQYF
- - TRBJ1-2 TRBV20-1 TGCAGTGCCCTCCCAGGGTTGGATGGCTACACCTTC CSALPGLDGYTF
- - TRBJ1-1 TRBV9 TGTGCCAGCAGCGTAGTCCCGAACACTGAAGCTTTCTTT CASSVVPNTEAFF
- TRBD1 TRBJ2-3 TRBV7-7 TGTGCTAGCAGCCCAAGGACAGGGTCCACAGATACGCAGTATTTT CASSPRTGSTDTQYF
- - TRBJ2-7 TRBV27 TGTGCCAGCAGTTTAGTTGCAGGAGTAGGAGAGCAGTACTTC CASSLVAGVGEQYF
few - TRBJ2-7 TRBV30 TGTGCCTGGTCCGAGGGTGTTTGGTACGAGCAGTACTTC CAWSEGVWYEQYF
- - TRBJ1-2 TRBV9 TGTGCCAGCAGCCACAATCTTGTCAGGAGAAACTATGGCTACACCTTC CASSHNLVRRNYGYTF
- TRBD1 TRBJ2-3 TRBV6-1 TGTGCCAGCAACAGGGTGGGACAGGGCATTGGCGATACGCAGTATTTT CASNRVGQGIGDTQYF
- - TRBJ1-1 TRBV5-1 TGCGCCAGCAGCACCCAGGGAGGGAACACTGAAGCTTTCTTT CASSTQGGNTEAFF
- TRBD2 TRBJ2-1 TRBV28 TGTGCCAGCAGACCCGCCGGGACTAGCGTTTACAATGAGCAGTTCTTC CASRPAGTSVYNEQFF
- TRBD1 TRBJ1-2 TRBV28 TGTGCCAGCAGGACAGGGGACTATGGCTACACCTTC CASRTGDYGYTF
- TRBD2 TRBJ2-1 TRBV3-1 TGTGCCAGCAGCCAGGACGGGGGGGATTACAATGAGCAGTTCTTC CASSQDGGDYNEQFF